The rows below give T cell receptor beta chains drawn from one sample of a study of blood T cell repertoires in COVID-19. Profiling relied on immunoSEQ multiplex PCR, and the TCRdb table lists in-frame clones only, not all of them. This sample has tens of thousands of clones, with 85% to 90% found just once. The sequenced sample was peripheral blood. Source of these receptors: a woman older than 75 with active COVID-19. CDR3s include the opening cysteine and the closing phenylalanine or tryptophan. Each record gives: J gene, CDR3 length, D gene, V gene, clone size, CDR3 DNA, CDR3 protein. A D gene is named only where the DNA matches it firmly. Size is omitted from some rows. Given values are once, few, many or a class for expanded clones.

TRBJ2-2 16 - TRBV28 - TGTGCCAGCAGTTTATATCGCGGAACGAACACCGGGGAGCTGTTTTTT CASSLYRGTNTGELFF
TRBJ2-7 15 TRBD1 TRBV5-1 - TGCGCCAGCAGTTATAGGGACAGGGAACTTTACGAGCAGTACTTC CASSYRDRELYEQYF
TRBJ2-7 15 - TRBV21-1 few TGTGCCAGCACTGAGGGGGGACTATGGGACAACGAGCAGTACTTC CASTEGGLWDNEQYF
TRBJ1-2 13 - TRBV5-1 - TGCGCCAGCAGCTTGGTGAGGGGGGGTGGCTACACCTTC CASSLVRGGGYTF
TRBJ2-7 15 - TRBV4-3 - TGCGCCAGCAGCCAAGAAGGGACTGCCTCCTACGAGCAGTACTTC CASSQEGTASYEQYF
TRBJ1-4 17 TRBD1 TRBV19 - TGTGCCAGTAGTTCTTCGACAGGGACCTGGTTGTCGGAAAAACTGTTTTTT CASSSSTGTWLSEKLFF
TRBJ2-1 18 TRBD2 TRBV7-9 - TGTGCCAGCAGCTTAGGTCTGTGGCTAGCGGGAACCTCGATTGAGCAGTTCTTC CASSLGLWLAGTSIEQFF
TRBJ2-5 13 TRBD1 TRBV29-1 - TGCAGCGTGGACGACAGGGTTCAAGAGACCCAGTACTTC CSVDDRVQETQYF
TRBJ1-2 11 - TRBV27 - TGTGCCAGCAGTCATCCCCATGGCTACACCTTC CASSHPHGYTF
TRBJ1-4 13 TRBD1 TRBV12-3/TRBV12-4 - TGTGCCAGCAGTCCAGACAGGGCTGTAAAACTGTTTTTT CASSPDRAVKLFF
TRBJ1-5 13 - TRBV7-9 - TGTGCCAGCAGCCGCGGCCTCAATCAGCCCCAGCATTTT CASSRGLNQPQHF
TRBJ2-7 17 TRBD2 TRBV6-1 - TGTGCCAGCAGTGAAGTTAGCGGGAGGGCCTTTAGCTACGAGCAGTACTTC CASSEVSGRAFSYEQYF
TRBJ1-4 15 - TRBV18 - TGTGCCAGCTCAGCTCGACAGGCAACTAATGAAAAACTGTTTTTT CASSARQATNEKLFF
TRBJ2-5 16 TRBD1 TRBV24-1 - TGTGCCACCAGTGATGTCCGGACAGGTCACTTCGAGACCCAGTACTTC CATSDVRTGHFETQYF
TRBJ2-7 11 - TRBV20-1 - TGCAGTGTCAGGCTCCTGTACGAGCAGTACTTC CSVRLLYEQYF
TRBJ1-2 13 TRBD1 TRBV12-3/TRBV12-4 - TGTGCCAGCAGTTTGGGACAGGGAGGCGGCTACACCTTC CASSLGQGGGYTF
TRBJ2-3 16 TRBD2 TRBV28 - TGTGCCAGCAGTTCAGGACTAGCGGGAGGGACAGATACGCAGTATTTT CASSSGLAGGTDTQYF
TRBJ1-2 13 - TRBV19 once TGTGCCAGTAGTATAAGCGGGGGCCAGGGCTACACCTTC CASSISGGQGYTF
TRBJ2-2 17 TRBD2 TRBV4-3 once TGCGCCAGCAGCCAAGAACCTAGCGGGAGTAACACCGGGGAGCTGTTTTTT CASSQEPSGSNTGELFF
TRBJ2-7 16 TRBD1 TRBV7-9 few TGTGCCAGCAGTCGAGGGACAGGCGAGAGCTCCTACGAGCAGTACTTC CASSRGTGESSYEQYF
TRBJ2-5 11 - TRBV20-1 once TGCACCCCAGAATTCCAAGAGACCCAGTACTTC CTPEFQETQYF
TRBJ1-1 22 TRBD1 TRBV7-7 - TGTGCCAGCAGCCCTATTCCGATATCCGGGACAGGGAAAGATTTGGGTCACACTGAAGCTTTCTTT CASSPIPISGTGKDLGHTEAFF
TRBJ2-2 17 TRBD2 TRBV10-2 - TGCGCCAGCAGGGAGACTAGCGGGAGGGTCAACACCGGGGAGCTGTTTTTT CASRETSGRVNTGELFF
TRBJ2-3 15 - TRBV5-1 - TGCGCCAGCAGCTTGGCCCTGGGGAGCTCAGATACGCAGTATTTT CASSLALGSSDTQYF
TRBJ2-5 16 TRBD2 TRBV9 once TGTGCCAGCAGACCTGGACTAGCGGGGGAAAGGGAGACCCAGTACTTC CASRPGLAGERETQYF
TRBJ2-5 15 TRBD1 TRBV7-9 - TGTGCCAGCAGCGCCCAGACAGGGGGCGTAAAGACCCAGTACTTC CASSAQTGGVKTQYF
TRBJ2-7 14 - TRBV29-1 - TGCAGCGTTGTCGGACAGCGCAGTTCCTACGAGCAGTACTTC CSVVGQRSSYEQYF
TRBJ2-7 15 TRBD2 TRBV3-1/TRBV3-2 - TGTGCCAGCAGCCAAGAGGGATTGGGCCCGGGGGGGCAGTACTTC CASSQEGLGPGGQYF
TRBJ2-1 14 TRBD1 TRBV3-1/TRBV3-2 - TGTGCCAGCAGCCGTGACAGGGGGCTCGGTGAGCAGTTCTTC CASSRDRGLGEQFF
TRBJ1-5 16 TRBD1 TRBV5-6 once TGTGCCAGCAGCTTGTGGGACAGGGCGAGCGAGCAGCCCCAGCATTTT CASSLWDRASEQPQHF
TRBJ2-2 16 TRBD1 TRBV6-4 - TGTGCCAGCAGTTCTGGACAGGGGGCTATCGCCGGGGAGCTGTTTTTT CASSSGQGAIAGELFF
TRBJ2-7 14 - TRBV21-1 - TGTGCCATCATCCGGTGGCAGGGCACGTACGAGCAGTACTTC CAIIRWQGTYEQYF
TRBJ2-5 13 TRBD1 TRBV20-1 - TGCAGTGCTAGTTTCGGGACAGTAGAGACCCAGTACTTC CSASFGTVETQYF
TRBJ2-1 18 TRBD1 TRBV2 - TGTGCCAGCAGTGAAGAGAGACAGGGAAGGGAGTCCTACAATGAGCAGTTCTTC CASSEERQGRESYNEQFF
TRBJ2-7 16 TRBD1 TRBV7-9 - TGTGCCAGCAGCTCCTCCGAAAAGGGGGCCACCTACGAGCAGTACTTC CASSSSEKGATYEQYF
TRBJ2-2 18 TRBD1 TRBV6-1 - TGTGCCAGCAGTGAATACCCCTGGACAGGTGGGGTGACCGGGGAGCTGTTTTTT CASSEYPWTGGVTGELFF
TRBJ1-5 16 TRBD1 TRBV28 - TGTGCCAGCAGTGCGAGACAGGGGGATAGCAATCAGCCCCAGCATTTT CASSARQGDSNQPQHF
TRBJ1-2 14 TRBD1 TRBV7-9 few TGTGCCAGCAGCTTAGGGACAGGATCCTATGGCTACACCTTC CASSLGTGSYGYTF
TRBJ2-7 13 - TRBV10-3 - TGTGCCATCAGTGATCAGGGAGGAAACGAGCAGTACTTC CAISDQGGNEQYF
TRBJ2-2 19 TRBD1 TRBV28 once TGTGCCAGCAGTTTATTGGCCAGGGGGTGGGACGTGAACACCGGGGAGCTGTTTTTT CASSLLARGWDVNTGELFF
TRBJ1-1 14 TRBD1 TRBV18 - TGTGCCAGCTCACGGGACAGGGGGAACACTGAAGCTTTCTTT CASSRDRGNTEAFF
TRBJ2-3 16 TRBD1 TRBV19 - TGTGCCAGTAGTTCCCGGGACAGGGGAGGGCCAAATACGCAGTATTTT CASSSRDRGGPNTQYF
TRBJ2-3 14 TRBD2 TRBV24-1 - TGTGCCACCAGTCGGACCCTTAGCGGGGGGGGGCAGTATTTT CATSRTLSGGGQYF
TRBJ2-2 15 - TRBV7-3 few TGTGCCAGCAGCCCACGGAGGCCCCTCACCGGGGAGCTGTTTTTT CASSPRRPLTGELFF
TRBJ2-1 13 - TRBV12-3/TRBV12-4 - TGTGCCAGCAGTTTATTGGCGGGCAATGAGCAGTTCTTC CASSLLAGNEQFF
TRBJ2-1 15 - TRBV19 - TGTGCCAGTAGTTCCCGACAGGTCCTGGGGGTTGAGCAGTTCTTC CASSSRQVLGVEQFF
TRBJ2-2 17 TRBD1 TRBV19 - TGTGCCAGTAGTACCCCCGACAGGGCGCGTGGCTCGCGGGAGCTGTTTTTT CASSTPDRARGSRELFF
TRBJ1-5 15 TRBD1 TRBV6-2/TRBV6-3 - TGTGCCAGCAGTTACGTGGGACAGATCAATCAGCCCCAGCATTTT CASSYVGQINQPQHF
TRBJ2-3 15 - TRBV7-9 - TGTGCCAGCAGCTTTGGGGCGCTCTCCACAGATACGCAGTATTTT CASSFGALSTDTQYF
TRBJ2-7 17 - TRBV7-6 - TGTGCCAGCAGCCTAAAACCAGGACACTCGGTCGGATACGAGCAGTACTTC CASSLKPGHSVGYEQYF
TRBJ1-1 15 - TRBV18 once TGTGCCAGCTCACCACTGAAAGGGGGTGTCACTGAAGCTTTCTTT CASSPLKGGVTEAFF
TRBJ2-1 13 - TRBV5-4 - TGTGCCAGCAGCTCCCACGGCAGGAATGAGCAGTTCTTC CASSSHGRNEQFF
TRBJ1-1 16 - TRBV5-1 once TGCGCCAGCAGATTCGCGGGGGATATGAGGAACACTGAAGCTTTCTTT CASRFAGDMRNTEAFF
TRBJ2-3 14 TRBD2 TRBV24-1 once TGTGCCACCGGCAGCGGGAGGGAGAAAGATACGCAGTATTTT CATGSGREKDTQYF
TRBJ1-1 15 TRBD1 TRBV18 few TGTGCCAGCTCACTCGCCGGACAGGGCGTCACTGAAGCTTTCTTT CASSLAGQGVTEAFF